These 19 T cell receptor beta chains came from one sample sequenced in a study of control samples from healthy donors and cancer patients. Sequencing used immunoSEQ multiplex PCR; TCRdb keeps in-frame clones, though not all of them. The sample consists of about 130,000 clones, around 90% of them appearing once. Sequencing was performed on blood. The source of these receptors is a man in his forties in good health.

V usage is TRBV12-3 or TRBV12-4 and J usage is TRBJ1-2; possibly TRBD1 for D (5 bases). The CDR3 totals 13 residues. The germline V and J ends were trimmed by 3 bases and 7 bases, with 12 bases remaining between them. The CDR3 region is CASSFLPGGGYTF. CDR3 in DNA: TGTGCCAGCAGTTTTTTGCCCGGGGGTGGCTACACCTTC.

The rearrangement uses TRBV5-1 and TRBJ1-2, with D hard to call. This CDR3 contains 12 residues. V lost 0 bases, J lost 8 bases, and 8 bases lay in between. Germline V gene data show CDR1 as SGHRS and CDR2 as YFSETQ. CDR3 sequence reads: CASSLELGGYTF. Written as DNA, the CDR3 is TGCGCCAGCAGCTTGGAGCTGGGCGGCTACACCTTC. Based on the CDR3 plus reference TRBV5-1 and TRBJ1-2, the full variable domain is KAGVTQTPRYLIKTRGQQVTLSCSPISGHRSVSWYQQTPGQGLQFLFEYFSETQRNKGNFPGRFSGRQFSNSRSEMNVSTLELGDSALYLCASSLELGGYTFGSGTRLTVV.

The chain has TRBV3-1 (or the pseudogene TRBV3-2) and TRBJ1-2, with TRBD1 matching 9 bases. CDR1 LGHDT and CDR2 YNNKEL come from the germline V gene (reference sequence). Trimming cost V 4 bases and J 8 bases; bases outside gene matches: 5. CDR3 length: 13 residues. CDR3 protein: CASSLGQGMGYTF. The DNA of the CDR3 is TGTGCCAGCAGCCTTGGACAGGGGATGGGCTACACCTTC.

V and J are TRBV9 and TRBJ1-2, with D perhaps TRBD1 (6 bases). V was clipped by 3 bases and J by 4 bases, with 10 bases between them. This CDR3 spans 13 amino acids. CDR1 and CDR2 (germline): SGDLS, YYNGEE. CDR3 nucleotide sequence: TGTGCCAGCAGCGCTCAACAGGGCTATGGCTACACCTTC. It is translated as CASSAQQGYGYTF.

The gene calls are TRBV12-3 or TRBV12-4 and TRBJ1-2; D gene unclear. This CDR3 spans 11 amino acids. Trimming shortened V by 7 bases and J by 3 bases, and 6 bases separated the two germline ends. The CDR3 DNA sequence: TGTGCCAGCAAGTCCCACTATGGCTACACCTTC. As protein: CASKSHYGYTF.

The chain has TRBV6-5 and TRBJ1-4, with D hard to call. The length of the CDR3 is 14 residues. Trimming took off 6 bases at V and 2 bases at J, with 10 bases between the two ends. The germline V gene encodes CDR1 MNHEY and CDR2 SVGAGI. This CDR3 reads CASSRIYTNEKLFF. As DNA, the CDR3 is TGTGCCAGCAGCAGGATCTACACTAATGAAAAACTGTTTTTT.

J is TRBJ1-1 and V is TRBV5-1; weak D call: TRBD1 (6 bases). Germline CDR1 is SGHRS and CDR2 is YFSETQ. Trimming removed 4 bases at V and 6 bases at J, with 19 bases between. The CDR3 has 15 amino acids. The CDR3 nucleotides are TGCGCCAGCAGCACCCTCGCAACAGGGTATGCTGAAGCTTTCTTT. This codes for CASSTLATGYAEAFF. Combining the CDR3 with reference TRBV5-1 and TRBJ1-1 gives the whole variable domain KAGVTQTPRYLIKTRGQQVTLSCSPISGHRSVSWYQQTPGQGLQFLFEYFSETQRNKGNFPGRFSGRQFSNSRSEMNVSTLELGDSALYLCASSTLATGYAEAFFGQGTRLTVV.

V gene TRBV11-1 combines with J gene TRBJ2-1, with TRBD2 matching over 8 bases. From germline, CDR1 is SGHAT and CDR2 FQDESV (reference sequence). CDR3 size: 16 residues. V lost 4 bases and J lost 1; bases outside the gene matches: 6. The CDR3 nucleotides are TGTGCCAGCAGCTCCTTGGGGACTAGTTCCTACAATGAGCAGTTCTTC. Translated, it gives CASSSLGTSSYNEQFF.

This clone was counted a single time. The chain joins TRBV19 to TRBJ1-1, with TRBD1 as a possible D gene (5 bases). This CDR3 spans 14 amino acids. V gave up 1 base and J gave up 6 bases, with 12 bases separating them. Germline V gene data show CDR1 as LNHDA and CDR2 as SQIVND (reference sequence). CDR3 nucleotide sequence: TGTGCCAGTAGTATAGCGGGGGACGCCCCTGAAGCTTTCTTT. As protein: CASSIAGDAPEAFF. The whole variable domain, filled in from reference TRBV19 and TRBJ1-1, reads DGGITQSPKYLFRKEGQNVTLSCEQNLNHDAMYWYRQDPGQGLRLIYYSQIVNDFQKGDIAEGYSVSREKKESFPLTVTSAQKNPTAFYLCASSIAGDAPEAFFGQGTRLTVV.

The chain recombines TRBV28 with TRBJ2-2; TRBD1 agrees at 9 bases. The CDR3 consists of 17 residues. Germline values: CDR1 MDHEN, CDR2 SYDVKM. CDR3 amino acids: CAATGTGRTANTGELFF. The CDR3 DNA sequence: TGTGCAGCAACCGGGACAGGGCGGACCGCGAACACCGGGGAGCTGTTTTTT. Based on the CDR3 plus reference TRBV28 and TRBJ2-2, the full variable domain is DVKVTQSSRYLVKRTGEKVFLECVQDMDHENMFWYRQDPGLGLRLIYFSYDVKMKEKGDIPEGYSVSREKKERFSLILESASTNQTSMYLCAATGTGRTANTGELFFGEGSRLTVL.

The chain recombines TRBV11-2 with TRBJ2-3; D not resolved. Germline V lookup: CDR1 SGHAT, CDR2 FQNNGV. The CDR3 length is 17 residues. V was pared by 2 bases and J by 0 bases, with 15 bases between. The CDR3 loop is CASSLTPLLSSTDTQYF. The CDR3 coding sequence is TGTGCCAGCAGCTTAACCCCCTTACTCTCTAGCACAGATACGCAGTATTTT.

V and J are TRBV3-1 (or the pseudogene TRBV3-2) and TRBJ1-1; the D gene is possibly TRBD1 (6 bases). This CDR3 has 15 residues. Germline CDR1 is LGHDT and CDR2 is YNNKEL (reference sequence). Trimming took 5 bases from V and 0 from J, leaving 13 bases between them. The CDR3 region is CASSFSGDMNTEAFF. The CDR3 DNA reads TGTGCCAGCAGCTTTTCAGGGGATATGAACACTGAAGCTTTCTTT.

The chain is built from TRBV7-2 and TRBJ2-7; 11 bases match TRBD2. Per the germline V gene, CDR1 is SGHTA and CDR2 is FQGNSA. The V gene end was trimmed by 3 bases and the J gene end by 5 bases; junction bases not matched to a gene: 6. The CDR3 contains 15 residues. The CDR3 DNA reads TGTGCCAGCAGCTTTGGTAGCGGGGGGGCCCACGAGCAGTACTTC. Its protein is CASSFGSGGAHEQYF.

The CDR3 region has the DNA TGCGCCAGCAGCTCCGGGACTAGCACAGATACGCAGTATTTT. Amino acid sequence: CASSSGTSTDTQYF. The V and J genes are TRBV5-1 and TRBJ2-3; D may be TRBD2 (6 bases). This CDR3 is 14 amino acids long. The germline V gene encodes CDR1 SGHRS and CDR2 YFSETQ. V lost 3 bases and J lost 0, with 8 bases in between.

The chain uses TRBV24-1 and TRBJ1-3, with D possibly matching TRBD1 (5 bases). The V gene lost 3 bases and the J gene lost 11 bases, with 16 bases spanning the gap. Germline values: CDR1 KGHDR, CDR2 SFDVKD. This CDR3 comprises 14 residues. CDR3 nucleotide sequence: TGTGCCACCAGTGATGCCGGGACGGTCGACCCCATATATTTT. Protein: CATSDAGTVDPIYF.

This clone was counted once. CDR3 protein: CASSQGQGAGEQYF. The CDR3 region has the DNA TGCGCCAGCAGCCAGGGACAGGGGGCGGGCGAGCAGTACTTC. The rearrangement joins TRBV4-1 to TRBJ2-7; 12 bases are a match to TRBD1. From germline, CDR1 is MGHRA and CDR2 YSYEKL. With V trimmed by 3 bases and J by 6 bases, 3 bases remained unmatched. The CDR3 totals 14 residues.

The V gene is TRBV4-1, the J gene TRBJ2-1; 9 bases match TRBD2. V lost 2 bases to trimming and J lost 4 bases; unmatched junction nucleotides: 9. The CDR3 is made up of 17 amino acids. The V gene's germline CDR1 is MGHRA and CDR2 YSYEKL. CDR3 residues: CASSQFHSGGAYNEQFF. CDR3 coding DNA: TGCGCCAGCAGCCAATTCCATAGCGGGGGAGCATACAATGAGCAGTTCTTC.

This chain uses TRBV10-1 with TRBJ2-1, with D perhaps being TRBD1 or TRBD2 (6 bases each). Germline assignment: CDR1 WNHNN and CDR2 SYGVQD (reference sequence). The CDR3 has 15 amino acids. V lost 2 bases, J lost 3 bases, and 11 bases lay in between. The CDR3 is CASSERGLGYNEQFF. As DNA, the CDR3 is TGCGCCAGCAGTGAGCGGGGGCTGGGCTACAATGAGCAGTTCTTC.

The rearrangement uses TRBV6-6 and TRBJ2-1; D remains ambiguous. The CDR3 is 12 amino acids. The V gene's germline CDR1 is MNHNY and CDR2 SVGAGI (reference sequence). V gave up 6 bases and J gave up 8 bases, with 11 bases separating them. This CDR3 reads CASSPIRDEQFF. Here the CDR3 DNA reads TGTGCCAGCAGCCCCATCCGCGATGAGCAGTTCTTC.